The next 5 T cell receptor beta chains were all read from a single sample in a study of blood T cell repertoires in COVID-19. Only in-frame clones appear in the TCRdb table, and some are missing; sequencing was by immunoSEQ multiplex PCR. The profile covers more than 85,000 clones, with just under 95% appearing a single time and around 5.7% taken by the ten largest. Material: peripheral blood. These TCRs come from a man between 65 and 80 years old with acute or convalescent COVID-19.

In this sample, this clone turned up once. This chain joins TRBV5-4 and TRBJ2-1, with TRBD2 matching 7 bases. V lost 4 bases and J lost 2; bases outside the gene matches: 6. Germline lookup yields CDR1 SGHNT and CDR2 YYREEE (reference sequence). CDR3 length: 15 residues. As DNA, the CDR3 is TGTGCCAGCAGCCCGGGGGGAGCCACCTACAATGAGCAGTTCTTC. Protein sequence: CASSPGGATYNEQFF.

Regarding this clone: At one end the junction does not follow the germline gene, possibly because of a read error. V and J are TRBV24-1 and TRBJ2-1, with D perhaps matching TRBD2 (7 bases). The germline V gene encodes CDR1 KGHDR and CDR2 SFDVKD. The CDR3 has 16 amino acids. The CDR3 nucleotides read TGTACCACCAGTGATCCCAGCGGGACATCCTACAATGAGCAGTTCTTC. Amino acid sequence: CTTSDPSGTSYNEQFF.

This clone was seen a single time. The V gene is TRBV5-4, the J gene TRBJ1-3, with 8 positions matching TRBD1. V lost 5 bases to trimming and J lost 3 bases; unmatched junction nucleotides: 4. The CDR3 runs to 14 residues. The V gene's germline CDR1 is SGHNT and CDR2 YYREEE (reference sequence). The CDR3: CASSLRGLGNTIYF. CDR3 in DNA: TGTGCCAGCAGTCTCAGGGGGCTTGGAAACACCATATATTTT.

This rearrangement joins TRBV10-3 to TRBJ1-5, with TRBD1 as a possible D gene (6 bases). Germline CDR1 ENHRY, CDR2 SYGVKD. Trimming left V 10 bases short and J 6 bases short, with 16 bases between. The CDR3 loop spans 13 amino acids. CDR3 amino acids: CATSWTDTQPQHF. The CDR3 region has the DNA TGTGCCACCTCATGGACAGATACTCAGCCCCAGCATTTT.

The V and J genes are TRBV18 and TRBJ2-3, with D uncertain. V was trimmed by 3 bases and J by 3 bases, leaving 4 bases between them. Germline-derived CDR1 and CDR2 are KGHSH and LQKENI. The CDR3 loop spans 12 amino acids. The CDR3 region is CASSPRTDTQYF. The DNA for the CDR3 is TGTGCCAGCTCACCGAGGACAGATACGCAGTATTTT.